These T cell receptor beta chains were read from a single sample in a study of T cell repertoires in cytomegalovirus infection. TCRdb fed the reads into MiXCR, producing one record per CDR3 protein. The sample has a few hundred thousand distinct CDR3 sequences, about 42% seen once; the top ten hold 43%. For these receptors, no antigen is known. The specimen was cultured PBMCs, collected from culture after CMV antigen stimulation. Every receptor here comes from a human donor in good health (CMV status not recorded). Some clones in this sample may be carry-over from other donors' samples. Each CDR3 is given with its conserved first and last residue. The order of the fields is CDR3 DNA, CDR3 protein, clone size, D gene, J gene, V gene. The D gene is left open where the match is weak. Only some rows state a clone size, as once, few, many or a class for expanded clones.

cdr3_nt: TGTGCCAGCAGCTTAGTGGCAGGGCAACCACCCCTCCACTTT
cdr3_aa: CASSLVAGQPPLHF
clone_size: .
d_call: .
j_call: TRBJ1-6
v_call: TRBV7-2

cdr3_nt: TGTGCCAGTAGTATGAGGGGGACCGGGGAGCTGTTTTTT
cdr3_aa: CASSMRGTGELFF
clone_size: .
d_call: .
j_call: TRBJ2-2
v_call: TRBV19

cdr3_nt: TGTGCCAGCAGCTACCTTAATGGCTACACCTTC
cdr3_aa: CASSYLNGYTF
clone_size: .
d_call: .
j_call: TRBJ1-2
v_call: TRBV7-2

cdr3_nt: TGTGCCAGCAGCCAGAGGGGCGGCCTAGCGGGGCCGGGTCTACAGTACTTC
cdr3_aa: CASSQRGGLAGPGLQYF
clone_size: .
d_call: TRBD2
j_call: TRBJ2-5
v_call: TRBV7-2

cdr3_nt: TGTGCCAGCAGCTTAGAGGCAGACTCGGTCACAGATACGCAGTATTTT
cdr3_aa: CASSLEADSVTDTQYF
clone_size: .
d_call: .
j_call: TRBJ2-3
v_call: TRBV7-9

cdr3_nt: TGTGCCATCAGGGGAAGAGCTCTGAACACTGAAGCTTTCTTT
cdr3_aa: CAIRGRALNTEAFF
clone_size: few
d_call: .
j_call: TRBJ1-1
v_call: TRBV10-3

cdr3_nt: TGCGCCAGCAGCCAAGAGAGGGAGGGTTGGCAGCCCCAGCATTTT
cdr3_aa: CASSQEREGWQPQHF
clone_size: once
d_call: .
j_call: TRBJ1-5
v_call: TRBV4-3

cdr3_nt: TGTGCCAGCAGCCCCGCCTCCGGGGGGGGGGCTTTTGGCTACACCTTC
cdr3_aa: CASSPASGGGAFGYTF
clone_size: .
d_call: .
j_call: TRBJ1-2
v_call: TRBV7-6

cdr3_nt: TGTGCCAGCAGCGTAGGTGGGGGGGGAGAGACCCAGTACTTC
cdr3_aa: CASSVGGGGETQYF
clone_size: .
d_call: TRBD2
j_call: TRBJ2-5
v_call: TRBV9

cdr3_nt: TGTGCCAGCAGCTTTGACAGCTTTACCGGAGCTTTCTTT
cdr3_aa: CASSFDSFTGAFF
clone_size: few
d_call: .
j_call: TRBJ1-1
v_call: TRBV7-8

cdr3_nt: TGCGCCAGCAGCCAAGGTGTCGGGTACTCCTACAATGAGCAGTTCTTC
cdr3_aa: CASSQGVGYSYNEQFF
clone_size: few
d_call: .
j_call: TRBJ2-1
v_call: TRBV4-1

cdr3_nt: TGCAGTGCTAGAGCCTTGGACAGGGTGCGAACTGAAGCTTTCTTT
cdr3_aa: CSARALDRVRTEAFF
clone_size: few
d_call: TRBD1
j_call: TRBJ1-1
v_call: TRBV20-1

cdr3_nt: TGTGCCAGCAGCCCTGCATACGAGCAGTACTTC
cdr3_aa: CASSPAYEQYF
clone_size: many
d_call: .
j_call: TRBJ2-7
v_call: TRBV7-2

cdr3_nt: TGCAGTGCCCCGGGACAGGGGACCAATTCACCCCTCCACTTT
cdr3_aa: CSAPGQGTNSPLHF
clone_size: .
d_call: TRBD1
j_call: TRBJ1-6
v_call: TRBV20-1

cdr3_nt: TGTGCCAGCTCACCAATTGCCGGGACAGACGCCTATGGCTACACCTTC
cdr3_aa: CASSPIAGTDAYGYTF
clone_size: once
d_call: TRBD1
j_call: TRBJ1-2
v_call: TRBV18

cdr3_nt: TGCAGTGCTGACCCCAGGGCGGAGACCCAGTACTTC
cdr3_aa: CSADPRAETQYF
clone_size: once
d_call: .
j_call: TRBJ2-5
v_call: TRBV20-1

cdr3_nt: TGCAGTGCTAGTATACAGGGAAGAGATGTGTGGGTCACAGATACGCAGTATTTT
cdr3_aa: CSASIQGRDVWVTDTQYF
clone_size: .
d_call: .
j_call: TRBJ2-3
v_call: TRBV20-1

cdr3_nt: TGTGCCAGCAGCCCCGCCTGGGAGCAGTACTTC
cdr3_aa: CASSPAWEQYF
clone_size: few
d_call: .
j_call: TRBJ2-7
v_call: TRBV7-9

cdr3_nt: TGTGCCAGCAGATCCGACGGATCATCACCCCTCCACTTT
cdr3_aa: CASRSDGSSPLHF
clone_size: once
d_call: .
j_call: TRBJ1-6
v_call: TRBV6-5

cdr3_nt: TGTGCCAGCAGCTACACCGGGCCTGGGGGGGAGCTGTTTTTT
cdr3_aa: CASSYTGPGGELFF
clone_size: .
d_call: .
j_call: TRBJ2-2
v_call: TRBV7-9

cdr3_nt: TGTGCCAGCAGTTCAGCGGGGGCAAATCAGCCCCAGCATTTT
cdr3_aa: CASSSAGANQPQHF
clone_size: few
d_call: .
j_call: TRBJ1-5
v_call: TRBV12-3/TRBV12-4

cdr3_nt: TGTGCCATCAGGCTCGGGGGACCCACAGATACGCAGTATTTT
cdr3_aa: CAIRLGGPTDTQYF
clone_size: .
d_call: .
j_call: TRBJ2-3
v_call: TRBV10-3

cdr3_nt: TGCGCCAGCAGCCAAGGACCGTACTCCTACAATGAGCAGTTCTTC
cdr3_aa: CASSQGPYSYNEQFF
clone_size: few
d_call: .
j_call: TRBJ2-1
v_call: TRBV4-1

cdr3_nt: TGTGCCAGCAGTACCGGACAGGGCCTATATGGCTACACCTTC
cdr3_aa: CASSTGQGLYGYTF
clone_size: .
d_call: TRBD1
j_call: TRBJ1-2
v_call: TRBV6-5

cdr3_nt: TGTGCCAGCTCACCAAGGGGGACTTATTACGAGCAGTACTTC
cdr3_aa: CASSPRGTYYEQYF
clone_size: .
d_call: .
j_call: TRBJ2-7
v_call: TRBV18

cdr3_nt: TGCGCCAGCAGCTTGCAGACAAATGGGGGGACTGAAGCTTTCTTT
cdr3_aa: CASSLQTNGGTEAFF
clone_size: .
d_call: .
j_call: TRBJ1-1
v_call: TRBV5-1

cdr3_nt: TGTGCCAGCACATACCGGGGACTAGCGGGGGCAAAGACGGCCCAGTACTTC
cdr3_aa: CASTYRGLAGAKTAQYF
clone_size: .
d_call: TRBD2
j_call: TRBJ2-5
v_call: TRBV12-3/TRBV12-4

cdr3_nt: TGTGCCAGCAGCGCCGAGCTGCGGAACACTGAAGCTTTCTTT
cdr3_aa: CASSAELRNTEAFF
clone_size: few
d_call: .
j_call: TRBJ1-1
v_call: TRBV7-2

cdr3_nt: TGTGCCAGCAGTTCAGGACTGACCTACAATGAGCAGTTCTTC
cdr3_aa: CASSSGLTYNEQFF
clone_size: .
d_call: .
j_call: TRBJ2-1
v_call: TRBV12-3/TRBV12-4

cdr3_nt: TGTGCCAGCAGTTACTCGATGAGGCGAGGAGACATTCAGTACTTC
cdr3_aa: CASSYSMRRGDIQYF
clone_size: once
d_call: .
j_call: TRBJ2-4
v_call: TRBV6-6

cdr3_nt: TGTGCCACCAGCAGAAGCAGGGGTGAGCAGTTCTTC
cdr3_aa: CATSRSRGEQFF
clone_size: few
d_call: .
j_call: TRBJ2-1
v_call: TRBV15

cdr3_nt: TGTGCCAGCAGCGGAGCTGGGGCCAACGTCCTGACTTTC
cdr3_aa: CASSGAGANVLTF
clone_size: .
d_call: .
j_call: TRBJ2-6
v_call: TRBV7-8

cdr3_nt: TGTGCCAGCAGCTCGGCGGGACAGATGAACACTGAAGCTTTCTTT
cdr3_aa: CASSSAGQMNTEAFF
clone_size: .
d_call: TRBD1
j_call: TRBJ1-1
v_call: TRBV7-2

cdr3_nt: TGTGCCAGCAGCCCCCCCCCGGGGGGAAGAGGCGGCTACACCTTC
cdr3_aa: CASSPPPGGRGGYTF
clone_size: few
d_call: .
j_call: TRBJ1-2
v_call: TRBV5-4

cdr3_nt: TGTGCCAGCAGCTTGGTTTTCTCGGACAGCTACGAGCAGTACTTC
cdr3_aa: CASSLVFSDSYEQYF
clone_size: .
d_call: .
j_call: TRBJ2-7
v_call: TRBV5-6

cdr3_nt: TGTGCCAGCAGCCTAAGGACTACCGAGCAGTACTTC
cdr3_aa: CASSLRTTEQYF
clone_size: .
d_call: .
j_call: TRBJ2-7
v_call: TRBV7-9